This record looks at one T cell receptor (beta chain) sequence and its context. The specificity of this receptor is unknown. No clone much larger than this one lies a single base away; base qualities are absent. The immunoSEQ Assay was used to immunosequence TCRbeta CDR3 regions from genomic DNA. Before high-throughput sequencing, genomic DNA was amplified using bias-controlled multiplex PCR. The paper's processing steps were these. To quantify the absolute abundance of each unique TCRbeta CDR3 region, the sequences were collapsed and filtered. Clonality was defined as 1 minus Pielou's evenness and was calculated using productive rearrangements only. A previously published method was used to identify clones whose frequencies were significantly greater in on-treatment samples than in baseline samples. Sourced from immuneACCESS, this table was stored by TCRdb with only in-frame sequences that have V and J called. A share of the clones is absent; for the studies checked, an unresolved V gene accounts for under half, and the remainder has no known explanation. Clone size and V and J calls were adopted from that table, with D and trimming inferred from the DNA. This sample holds about 20,000 clones; roughly 82% were observed only once. Under 65% of the sample lies in the top ten.

The sample comes from a study of sequential checkpoint blockade in melanoma (dated by TCRdb to 2018 to 2020). Describing the broader study: Using 1:1 randomization, the trial assigned patients either to first-line nivolumab followed by ipilimumab (arm A) or to ipilimumab followed by nivolumab (arm B). Maintenance nivolumab was given following each of the two trial sequences.

Study-wide findings and limitations: The model for predicting response that combines TCR metrics with mutation burden needs to be validated in larger, independent patient cohorts.

Interpreted using the paper, the treatment or condition label stands for: randomized to nivolumab then ipilimumab (arm A) or the reverse (arm B). Prior DNA-damaging chemotherapy had not been received by any trial patient. Live CD3+CD8+ cells negative for CD19 and CD56 were sorted from thawed PBMCs on a FACS Aria II flow cytometer. CheckMate 064, a randomized, open-label phase II trial of sequential checkpoint blockade, was the source of the samples, all of which came from patients with melanoma. Peripheral blood mononuclear cells were obtained through leukapheresis, purified using Ficoll-Paque, and frozen in human serum containing approximately 9.3% DMSO. Immediately after sorting, the purity of sorted blood CD3+CD8+ cells was verified to be >98%, after which DNA was extracted. The CDR3 sequence holds 15 residues, the cysteine and phenylalanine included. Of all the DNA, just the CDR3 is kept, 45 bases in frame from base 1. The germline V gene gives CDR1 as MDHEN and CDR2 as SYDVKM. Trimming removed 6 bases from V and 2 bases from J; the gene matches leave 7 bases unexplained.

The receptor chain draws on TRBV28 and TRBJ2-7; 10 bases in the junction line up with TRBD1. This TCR was sampled from a human donor with melanoma. Here the sequenced sample was CD8+ T cells sorted from blood (inferred from file names), taken from a patient given nivolumab and ipilimumab in sequence. The encoded CDR3 is CASRVGQGSPYEQYF. The DNA reads as follows: TGTGCCAGCAGGGTGGGACAGGGGAGTCCCTACGAGCAGTACTTC.